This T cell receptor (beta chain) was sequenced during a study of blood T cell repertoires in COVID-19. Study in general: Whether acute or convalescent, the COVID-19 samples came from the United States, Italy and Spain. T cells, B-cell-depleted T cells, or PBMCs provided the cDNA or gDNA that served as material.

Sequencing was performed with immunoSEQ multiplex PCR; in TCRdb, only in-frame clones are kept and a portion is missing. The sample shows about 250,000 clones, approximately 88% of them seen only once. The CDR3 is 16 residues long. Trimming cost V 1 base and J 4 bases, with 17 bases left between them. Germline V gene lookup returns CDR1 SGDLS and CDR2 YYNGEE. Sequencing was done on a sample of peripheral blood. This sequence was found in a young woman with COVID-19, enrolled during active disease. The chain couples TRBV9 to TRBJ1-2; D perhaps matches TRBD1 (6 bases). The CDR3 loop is CASSVTSRGRGYGYTF. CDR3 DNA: TGTGCCAGCAGCGTAACCAGCCGAGGCAGGGGCTATGGCTACACCTTC. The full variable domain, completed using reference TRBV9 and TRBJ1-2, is DSGVTQTPKHLITATGQRVTLRCSPRSGDLSVYWYQQSLDQGLQFLIQYYNGEERAKGNILERFSAQQFPDLHSELNLSSLELGDSALYFCASSVTSRGRGYGYTFGSGTRLTVV.